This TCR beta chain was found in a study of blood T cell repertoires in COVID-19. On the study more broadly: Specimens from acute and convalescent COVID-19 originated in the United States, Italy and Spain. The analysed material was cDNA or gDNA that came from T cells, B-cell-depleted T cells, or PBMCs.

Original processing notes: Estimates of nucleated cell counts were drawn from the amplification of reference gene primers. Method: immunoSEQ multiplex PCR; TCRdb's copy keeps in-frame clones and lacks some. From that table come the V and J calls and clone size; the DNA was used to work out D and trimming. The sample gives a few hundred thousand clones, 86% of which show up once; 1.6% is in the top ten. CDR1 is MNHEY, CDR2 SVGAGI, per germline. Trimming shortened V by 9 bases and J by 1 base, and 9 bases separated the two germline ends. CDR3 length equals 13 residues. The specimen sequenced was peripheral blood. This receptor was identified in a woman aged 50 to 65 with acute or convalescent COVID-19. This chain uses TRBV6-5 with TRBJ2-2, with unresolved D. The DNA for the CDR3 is TGTGCCAGTCGGTTCGGGAACACCGGGGAGCTGTTTTTT. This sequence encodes CASRFGNTGELFF.